The present entry profiles one TCR beta chain with its context. The sample belongs to a study of blood T cell repertoires in COVID-19. Libraries were prepared by immunoSEQ multiplex PCR; TCRdb keeps only in-frame clonotypes and omits some of them. This sample has more than 200,000 clones, with about 83% found just once. CDR1 SGHDN and CDR2 FVKESK come from the germline V gene. CDR3 length: 15 amino acids. V lost 4 bases and J lost 7, with 14 bases in between. The sequence was obtained from a man between 40 and 49 years old with active or convalescent COVID-19. The specimen was peripheral blood. V usage is TRBV14 and J usage is TRBJ1-6, with D tentatively TRBD1 (5 bases). The CDR3 here is CASSPLAGGNSPLHF. The CDR3 DNA is TGTGCCAGCAGCCCCCTTGCGGGGGGGAATTCACCCCTCCACTTT. Full variable domain (missing parts from reference TRBV14 and TRBJ1-6): EAGVTQFPSHSVIEKGQTVTLRCDPISGHDNLYWYRRVMGKEIKFLLHFVKESKQDESGMPNNRFLAERTGGTYSTLKVQPAELEDSGVYFCASSPLAGGNSPLHFGNGTRLTVT.